This TCR beta chain was sequenced in a study of regulatory T cells in long-lasting Graves disease. Study background: For under 3 months, newly diagnosed Graves' patients had been taking antithyroid drugs.

J was trimmed by 2 bases and V by 8 bases; bases with no gene match: 2. Germline V gene lookup returns CDR1 SEHNR and CDR2 FQNEAQ (reference sequence). The CDR3 runs 15 residues. TCR beta libraries were built with iRepertoire HTBI primers and Arm-PCR of CDR3 regions. A single record per CDR3 protein comes from TCRdb applying MiXCR to the multiplex PCR reads. The table lists roughly 420,000 distinct CDR3 sequences, 16% of them singletons. Time point of the sample: newly diagnosed GD, antithyroid drugs for less than 3 months. Extracted RNA from PBMCs served as the source of the TCR library. These same data were also listed under a study on T cells in Graves' hyperthyroidism and ophthalmopathy. Per that paper: Patients between 18 and 65 years old had hyperthyroidism, newly diagnosed and lasting under 2 months.

The sequenced sample was peripheral blood mononuclear cells (PBMCs), obtained at new diagnosis, from a patient treated with antithyroid drugs. This sequence originates from a young woman with Graves disease. This chain joins TRBV7-9 and TRBJ2-1; TRBD2 matches at 14 bases. CDR3 loop: CASLGLAGAYNEQFF. Written as DNA, the CDR3 is TGTGCCAGCTTGGGACTAGCGGGAGCCTACAATGAGCAGTTCTTC.